This T cell receptor (beta chain) comes out of a study of T cells in women clearing cervical HPV infection. Study conclusions and caveats: Associations may precede or follow infection; HPV-specific or memory T cells were not isolated. Unknown T-cell numbers per sample may underlie the richness differences.

immunoSEQ multiplex PCR used an average of around 1,200 ng genomic DNA. TCRdb's copy holds only in-frame clones and misses some; the assay was immunoSEQ multiplex PCR. This table lists 20,000 to 25,000 clones. On this clone: Its antigen is currently unknown. The DNA ends 3 residues before the CDR3 does, and the rest of the CDR3 is filled in from the germline J gene.

Trimming left V 6 bases short and J 4 bases short, with 11 bases between. This CDR3 region has 13 residues. Each participant carried one incident cervical HPV16 infection only. V and J are TRBV12-3 or TRBV12-4 and TRBJ2-3; D not certain. The sequenced sample was blood buffy coat. The sequence was collected from a woman between 18 and 75 years old with a cervical HPV16 infection that either progressed to CIN3+ or cleared (not recorded which). CDR3 protein: CASSPIGPDTQYF. CDR3 DNA (partial): TGTGCCAGCAGCCCCATCGGTCCAGATACG.